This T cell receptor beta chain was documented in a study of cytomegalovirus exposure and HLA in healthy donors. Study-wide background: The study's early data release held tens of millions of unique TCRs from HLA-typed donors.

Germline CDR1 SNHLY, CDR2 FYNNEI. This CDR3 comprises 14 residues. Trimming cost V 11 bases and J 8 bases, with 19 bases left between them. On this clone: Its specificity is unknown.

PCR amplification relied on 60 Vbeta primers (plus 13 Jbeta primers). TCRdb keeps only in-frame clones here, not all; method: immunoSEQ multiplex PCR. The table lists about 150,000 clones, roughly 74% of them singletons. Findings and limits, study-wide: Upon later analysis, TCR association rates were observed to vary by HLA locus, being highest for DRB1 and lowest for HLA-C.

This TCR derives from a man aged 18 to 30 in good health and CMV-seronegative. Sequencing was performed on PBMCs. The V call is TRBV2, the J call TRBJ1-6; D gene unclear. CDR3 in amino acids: CADTPSAADSPLHF. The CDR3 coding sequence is TGTGCCGACACCCCCTCCGCAGCCGATTCACCCCTCCACTTT.